The 29 T cell receptor beta chains given below trace back to one sample, sequenced in a study of blood T cell repertoires in COVID-19. Some clones are missing from TCRdb's copy, which holds only in-frame ones; the method was immunoSEQ multiplex PCR. The table includes some 120,000 clones, about 77% detected once. The specimen sequenced was peripheral blood. These receptor sequences come from a human donor in a cohort sampled during active COVID-19.

This chain connects TRBV3-1 (or the pseudogene TRBV3-2) to TRBJ1-1, with a tentative D call TRBD1 (5 bases). The CDR3 loop spans 12 amino acids. The ends were cut back, 4 bases at V and 9 bases at J, with 12 bases in the middle. The germline CDR1 and CDR2 sequences are LGHDT and YNNKEL (reference sequence). The CDR3 DNA reads as TGTGCCAGCAGCCCACTTTCAGGGAAAGCTTTCTTT. This codes for CASSPLSGKAFF.

The rearrangement uses TRBV29-1 and TRBJ2-1; 12 bases fit TRBD2. The CDR3 runs to 18 residues. The trim removed 4 bases at V and 0 bases at J, leaving 10 bases unmatched. Germline V gene sequence: CDR1 SQVTM, CDR2 ANQGSEA. CDR3 DNA: TGCAGCGTTGCACTCGGACTAGCGGGGTCGAGCTCCTACAATGAGCAGTTCTTC. Residues: CSVALGLAGSSSYNEQFF.

This clone occurred a few times. The gene calls are TRBV5-1 and TRBJ1-1; 9 positions match TRBD1. Germline lookup yields CDR1 SGHRS and CDR2 YFSETQ. V lost 6 bases and J lost 7; bases outside the gene matches: 10. The CDR3 consists of 14 residues. The chain's CDR3 is CASNLMDRGGEAFF. CDR3 coding DNA: TGCGCCAGCAACCTGATGGACAGGGGAGGTGAAGCTTTCTTT.

This clone was observed a few times. The chain recombines TRBV21-1 with TRBJ2-7; the D call in the table, TRBD2, was not verified against the DNA. TRBV21-1 is assigned pseudogene status. This CDR3 has 15 residues. This CDR3 is CASSKGSLSSYEQYF. The DNA of the CDR3 is TGTGCCAGCAGCAAAGGGTCTTTGAGCTCCTACGAGCAGTACTTC.

CDR3 nucleotides: TGTGCCAGCAGCTTGGGACAGACTAATGAAAAACTGTTTTTT. It yields the protein CASSLGQTNEKLFF. V and J are TRBV5-4 and TRBJ1-4; possible D gene TRBD1, 5 bases. This CDR3 is 14 amino acids long. V was trimmed by 0 bases and J by 2 bases, leaving 5 bases between them. CDR1 and CDR2 from the germline V gene are SGHNT and YYREEE (reference sequence).

This clone was picked up one time. V is TRBV27 and J is TRBJ2-3; TRBD1 agrees at 11 bases. The V segment lost 5 bases and the J segment 6 bases; nucleotides outside the gene matches: 4. CDR1 MNHEY and CDR2 SMNVEV come from the germline V gene (reference sequence). CDR3 length equals 14 residues. The CDR3 nucleotides read TGTGCCAGCAGTCGCGGACAGGGGGCGGATACGCAGTATTTT. The encoded protein is CASSRGQGADTQYF.

This clone was seen a single time. The rearrangement joins TRBV2 to TRBJ2-1; D is uncertain. The V and J ends lost 4 bases and 8 bases respectively, with 12 bases between them. The germline V gene encodes CDR1 SNHLY and CDR2 FYNNEI. The CDR3 contains 13 residues. Here the CDR3 reads CASSGGELDEQFF. In DNA form, the CDR3 reads TGTGCCAGCAGTGGCGGCGAGCTCGATGAGCAGTTCTTC.

This clone was observed a handful of times. The rearrangement joins TRBV6-4 to TRBJ2-3; D possibly corresponds to TRBD2 (5 bases). From germline, CDR1 is MRHNA and CDR2 SNTAGT. The V end was cut by 2 bases, the J end by 10 bases, with 22 bases between. This CDR3 has 16 residues. The CDR3 DNA is TGTGCCAGCAGTGACAGGCCGGCACCGGGAACTGGGGCGCAGTATTTT. Residues: CASSDRPAPGTGAQYF.

This clone was seen just once. J is TRBJ2-2 and V is TRBV13; D might be TRBD2 (5 bases). V gave up 6 bases and J gave up 3 bases, with 14 bases separating them. Looked up from germline, CDR1 is PRHDT and CDR2 is FYEKMQ (reference sequence). This CDR3 has 15 amino acids. The CDR3 nucleotides are TGTGCCAGCAGGAAGACGAGGGAGTACACCGGGGAGCTGTTTTTT. Its protein product is CASRKTREYTGELFF.

The chain employs TRBV18 and TRBJ1-4, with a possible D match to TRBD1 (5 bases). Germline loops: CDR1 KGHSH, CDR2 LQKENI. With 3 bases removed from V and 0 bases from J, the gap between germline ends came to 14 bases. CDR3 length: 17 amino acids. The CDR3 is CASSPYRSRTTNEKLFF. For the CDR3, the DNA is TGTGCCAGCTCACCCTACAGGAGTAGGACAACTAATGAAAAACTGTTTTTT.

This clone was detected a few times. This chain joins TRBV2 and TRBJ2-3; maybe TRBD1 (5 bases). Trimming took off 3 bases at V and 5 bases at J, with 6 bases between the two ends. The CDR3 spans 12 residues. Germline CDR1 and CDR2: SNHLY and FYNNEI. For the CDR3, the DNA is TGTGCCAGCAGTGAGACAGAAGATACGCAGTATTTT. Its translation is CASSETEDTQYF.

V usage is TRBV7-8 and J usage is TRBJ1-5; D is possibly TRBD1 (6 bases). V lost 1 base and J lost 1, with 11 bases in between. This CDR3 spans 16 amino acids. The germline CDR1 and CDR2 sequences are SGHVS and FQNEAQ. Here the CDR3 reads CASSLVTGLSNQPQHF. CDR3 coding DNA: TGTGCCAGCAGCTTAGTCACAGGGTTAAGCAATCAGCCCCAGCATTTT. The full variable domain, with the rest looked up from reference TRBV7-8 and TRBJ1-5, is GAGVSQSPRYKVAKRGQDVALRCDPISGHVSLFWYQQALGQGPEFLTYFQNEAQLDKSGLPSDRFFAERPEGSVSTLKIQRTQQEDSAVYLCASSLVTGLSNQPQHFGDGTRLSIL.

This sequence joins TRBV19 and TRBJ1-1, with a possible D match to TRBD1 (6 bases). Germline lookup yields CDR1 LNHDA and CDR2 SQIVND (reference sequence). V lost 5 bases and J lost 5, with 12 bases in between. The CDR3 is 13 residues long. CDR3 region: CASSASRGTEAFF. CDR3 sequence (DNA): TGTGCCAGTAGTGCCTCCAGGGGAACTGAAGCTTTCTTT.

The chain combines TRBV27 with TRBJ2-2; D gene ambiguous. The CDR3 runs to 16 residues. Germline V lookup: CDR1 MNHEY, CDR2 SMNVEV (reference sequence). The V end lost 3 bases, the J end lost 6 bases, and 17 bases lay between the germline ends. For the CDR3, the DNA is TGTGCCAGCAGTTTTTGGTCCGGAGACGGCCCCGGGGAGCTGTTTTTT. Its protein is CASSFWSGDGPGELFF.

The gene calls are TRBV9 and TRBJ1-2, with TRBD1 matching 10 bases. This CDR3 is 19 amino acids long. Germline CDR1 and CDR2: SGDLS and YYNGEE. J was trimmed by 3 bases and V by 1 base; bases with no gene match: 15. The CDR3 protein is CASSVTQGGGQGVYYGYTF. The CDR3 region has the DNA TGTGCCAGCAGCGTAACCCAAGGGGGCGGACAGGGGGTGTACTATGGCTACACCTTC.

This chain joins TRBV2 and TRBJ1-5, with 8 bases that match TRBD1. The CDR3 has 15 amino acids. Germline V gene lookup returns CDR1 SNHLY and CDR2 FYNNEI. Losses at the gene ends were 8 bases for V and 0 bases for J; bases not matched to a gene: 6. CDR3 loop: CASHQGAGSNQPQHF. The CDR3 region has the DNA TGTGCCAGCCACCAGGGGGCCGGTAGCAATCAGCCCCAGCATTTT. The complete variable domain, with remaining parts taken from reference TRBV2 and TRBJ1-5, reads EPEVTQTPSHQVTQMGQEVILRCVPISNHLYFYWYRQILGQKVEFLVSFYNNEISEKSEIFDDQFSVERPDGSNFTLKIRSTKLEDSAMYFCASHQGAGSNQPQHFGDGTRLSIL.

This rearrangement joins TRBV5-4 to TRBJ2-7, with 8 positions matching TRBD2. Germline CDR1 is SGHNT and CDR2 is YYREEE (reference sequence). The CDR3 has 15 amino acids. V shed 0 bases, J shed 3 bases, and the junction held 5 bases outside the gene matches. This CDR3 reads CASSLERREGYEQYF. The CDR3 region has the DNA TGTGCCAGCAGCTTGGAACGTCGGGAGGGCTACGAGCAGTACTTC. Drawing the rest from reference TRBV5-4 and TRBJ2-7, the complete variable domain is ETGVTQSPTHLIKTRGQQVTLRCSSQSGHNTVSWYQQALGQGPQFIFQYYREEENGRGNFPPRFSGLQFPNYSSELNVNALELDDSALYLCASSLERREGYEQYFGPGTRLTVT.

The chain carries TRBV5-1 and TRBJ2-7, with 7 bases matching TRBD1. The CDR3 covers 12 residues. In germline, CDR1 is SGHRS, CDR2 YFSETQ. The J segment lost 5 bases and the V segment lost 4 bases, leaving 3 bases of the junction unmatched. CDR3 residues: CASSAQGDEQYF. In DNA, the CDR3 is TGCGCCAGCAGCGCCCAGGGGGACGAGCAGTACTTC.

The J gene is TRBJ2-3, the V gene TRBV11-2; D remains unclear. Looked up from germline, CDR1 is SGHAT and CDR2 is FQNNGV. V lost 6 bases, J lost 1 base, and 8 bases lay in between. This CDR3 region has 13 residues. CDR3 DNA sequence: TGTGCCAGCAGTTACATCCGCACAGATACGCAGTATTTT. Protein: CASSYIRTDTQYF.

The chain has TRBV28 and TRBJ1-1, with 8 bases aligning to TRBD1. The CDR3 consists of 15 residues. With 6 bases clipped from V and 1 base from J, the junction kept 7 bases outside the gene matches. Per the germline V gene, CDR1 is MDHEN and CDR2 is SYDVKM. The chain's CDR3 is CASSRRGTGNTEAFF. The DNA for the CDR3 is TGTGCCAGCAGCCGTCGCGGGACAGGGAACACTGAAGCTTTCTTT.

The J gene is TRBJ2-2, the V gene TRBV7-3; no clear D gene. This CDR3 has 13 amino acids. V lost 4 bases to trimming and J lost 7 bases, with 10 bases between them. Germline values: CDR1 SGHTA, CDR2 FQGTGA. CDR3 sequence reads: CASSSHGRGELFF. The CDR3 bases are TGTGCCAGCAGCTCCCATGGGCGCGGGGAGCTGTTTTTT.

The gene calls are TRBV10-1 and TRBJ2-2; 10 bases agree with TRBD2. Germline CDR1 reads WNHNN; CDR2 reads SYGVQD (reference sequence). This CDR3 is built from 17 residues. Trimming removed 6 bases from V and 8 bases from J; junction bases left unmatched: 15. DNA for the CDR3: TGCGCCAGCAGCCAAAAAAGCGGGGGGGCCTTAGAAGGGGAGCTGTTTTTT. Protein sequence: CASSQKSGGALEGELFF.

CDR3 sequence: CASSGEYLGYEQYF. Here the CDR3 DNA reads TGTGCCAGCAGTGGGGAGTACTTAGGATACGAGCAGTACTTC. J is TRBJ2-7 and V is TRBV28; D is possibly TRBD2 (5 bases). CDR1 is MDHEN and CDR2 is SYDVKM in the germline V gene. This CDR3 has 14 amino acids. With 5 bases removed from V and 4 bases from J, the gap between germline ends came to 15 bases.

The chain carries TRBV9 and TRBJ1-1, with 8 bases aligning to TRBD1. Germline CDR1 SGDLS, CDR2 YYNGEE. Trimming at V came to 1 base and at J to 7 bases, leaving 6 bases not matched to a gene. This CDR3 has 14 amino acids. In DNA, the CDR3 is TGTGCCAGCAGCGTACAGACAGGGGATGGTGAAGCTTTCTTT. Its protein product is CASSVQTGDGEAFF.

V and J are TRBV4-1 and TRBJ1-1, with D perhaps matching TRBD1 (6 bases). This CDR3 region has 15 residues. Germline CDR1 is MGHRA and CDR2 is YSYEKL. V was cut by 4 bases and J by 1 base, with 13 bases left in between. The CDR3, as DNA: TGCGCCAGCAGCCGGGGGTGGGGGCAGAACACTGAAGCTTTCTTT. Translation: CASSRGWGQNTEAFF.

The rearrangement uses TRBV4-1 and TRBJ1-1; tentatively, D is TRBD1 (6 bases). The germline V gene encodes CDR1 MGHRA and CDR2 YSYEKL. The CDR3 has 12 residues. V lost 6 bases and J lost 5, with 10 bases in between. The CDR3 DNA reads TGCGCCAGCAGTTCCCAGGGGACTGAAGCTTTCTTT. Protein product: CASSSQGTEAFF.

The rearrangement uses TRBV6-5 and TRBJ2-1; D is undetermined. This CDR3 has 11 residues. V was trimmed by 2 bases and J by 8 bases, leaving 4 bases between them. Germline loops: CDR1 MNHEY, CDR2 SVGAGI. CDR3 in DNA: TGTGCCAGCAGTTACGAGTATGAGCAGTTCTTC. Protein: CASSYEYEQFF.

This clone came up a few times. V gene TRBV19 combines with J gene TRBJ2-7; 10 bases fit TRBD1. V lost 6 bases and J lost 5; bases outside the gene matches: 7. CDR1 is LNHDA, CDR2 SQIVND, per germline (reference sequence). The CDR3 covers 14 residues. Here the CDR3 reads CASRELGQGNEQYF. The DNA for the CDR3 is TGTGCCAGTAGGGAGCTGGGACAGGGGAACGAGCAGTACTTC.

This clone was observed a single time. This rearrangement joins TRBV6-5 to TRBJ2-1; 7 nucleotides align to TRBD2. Germline CDR1 and CDR2: MNHEY and SVGAGI. This CDR3 is built from 15 residues. Unmatched junction bases numbered 5, after V lost 5 bases and J lost 1 base. CDR3 sequence (DNA): TGTGCCAGCAGTCGGATGGGGGGGTCCTACAATGAGCAGTTCTTC. This codes for CASSRMGGSYNEQFF.